The rows below give T cell receptor beta chains drawn from one sample of a study of sequential checkpoint blockade in melanoma. Data came from immunoSEQ multiplex PCR; TCRdb stores just in-frame clones and leaves some out. The repertoire holds 10,000 to 15,000 clones, roughly 26% seen once, with under 25% in the top ten. The sequencing here drew on tumor tissue (inferred from file names), taken from a patient given nivolumab and ipilimumab in sequence. Receptor source: a human donor with melanoma. Each CDR3 is given with its conserved first and last residue. D genes are given only for firm matches. A row's size may be missing; if present it is once, few, many or a size class.

TRBV9	NA	TRBD2	TRBJ2-7	TGTGCCAGCAGCGGTGCCGGGACTAGCGGGGGGTCCTCCTACGAGCAGTACTTC	CASSGAGTSGGSSYEQYF
TRBV15	few	TRBD2	TRBJ2-2	TGTGCCACCAGCGGGGGGAGGACTAGGAGGACCGGGGAGCTGTTTTTT	CATSGGRTRRTGELFF
TRBV28	NA	NA	TRBJ1-1	TGTGCCAGCAACCTCGGACGGTCATGGACTGAAGCTTTCTTT	CASNLGRSWTEAFF
TRBV10-2	few	NA	TRBJ1-2	TGCGCCAGCAGTCAATCCGGAGGATATGGCTACACCTTC	CASSQSGGYGYTF
TRBV14	NA	NA	TRBJ1-2	TGTGCCAGCAGCCAAGATGAGGCGTACTATGGCTACACCTTC	CASSQDEAYYGYTF
TRBV11-3	NA	NA	TRBJ1-1	TGTGCCAGCAGCTTAGACAGTCCGAACACTGAAGCTTTCTTT	CASSLDSPNTEAFF
TRBV19	NA	NA	TRBJ2-3	TGTGCCAGTAGTATAGAAATCCCAGGGAATACGCAGTATTTT	CASSIEIPGNTQYF
TRBV28	few	TRBD1	TRBJ2-6	TGTGCCAGCAGTCGTACTGGACAGGGCTTCCCTGGGGCCAACGTCCTGACTTTC	CASSRTGQGFPGANVLTF
TRBV5-1	NA	NA	TRBJ2-7	TGCGCCAGCAGCGGGGACGCCGGGACACAGGGCCACGAGCAGTACTTC	CASSGDAGTQGHEQYF
TRBV10-2	NA	NA	TRBJ2-1	TGCGCCAGCAGCCCCCCGGAGACCAATGAGCAGTTCTTC	CASSPPETNEQFF
TRBV19	NA	NA	TRBJ2-2	TGTGCCAGTAGTATTTTCGGCAGGGGTATAGGCACCGGGGAGCTGTTTTTT	CASSIFGRGIGTGELFF
TRBV7-6	many	NA	TRBJ2-5	TGTGCCAGCAGCTTAGAAAGTTACATACAAGAGACCCAGTACTTC	CASSLESYIQETQYF
TRBV18	few	NA	TRBJ1-1	TGTGCCAGCTCACCACAGGGGGTTAAGTTTCACACTGAAGCTTTCTTT	CASSPQGVKFHTEAFF
TRBV6-8	medium-sized	NA	TRBJ1-2	TGTGCCAGCAGTTACTCCGGGTCGGTGGGGGCTGACGGCTACACCTTC	CASSYSGSVGADGYTF
TRBV11-3	few	NA	TRBJ2-5	TGTGCCAGCAGCTTAGGGGGTTTTGGGGAGACCCAGTACTTC	CASSLGGFGETQYF
TRBV2	NA	NA	TRBJ2-3	TGTGCCAGCAGTGAATCGCAGATAGATACGCAGTATTTT	CASSESQIDTQYF
TRBV23-1	NA	NA	TRBJ2-6	TGCGCCAGCAGTCGCGTTGGGGACCCTAGCTCTGGGGCCAACGTCCTGACTTTC	CASSRVGDPSSGANVLTF
TRBV15	medium-sized	NA	TRBJ2-1	TGTGCCACCAGCAGAGAATCGCTAGGCCGGGAGCAGTTCTTC	CATSRESLGREQFF
TRBV2	few	NA	TRBJ1-6	TGTGCCAGCAGCGGAGGAAGCTCCTATAATTCACCCCTCCACTTT	CASSGGSSYNSPLHF
TRBV6-8	medium-sized	TRBD2	TRBJ2-7	TGTGCCAGCAGCATAAGCGGGGGCGGGGCCTACGAGCAGTACTTC	CASSISGGGAYEQYF
TRBV6-8	many	NA	TRBJ2-5	TGTGCCAGCAGTCCCGGGGGGCCCGGAGAGACCCAGTACTTC	CASSPGGPGETQYF
TRBV6-8	NA	NA	TRBJ2-7	TGTGCCATCAGGAGGATTAAGGGGGGGCGACCCTACGAGCAGTACTTC	CAIRRIKGGRPYEQYF
TRBV10-2	NA	NA	TRBJ2-1	TGCGCTTCACGAACAGCGTCTCTCAATGAGCAGTTCTTC	CASRTASLNEQFF
TRBV6-8	NA	TRBD1	TRBJ2-5	TGTGCCAGCAGTTACCTCGGACAGGTTGCAGAGACCCAGTACTTC	CASSYLGQVAETQYF
TRBV6-8	few	NA	TRBJ1-1	TGTGCCAGCAGTCCCGGGTTGGTTACTGAAGCTTTCTTT	CASSPGLVTEAFF
TRBV29-1	NA	TRBD1	TRBJ1-2	TGCAGCGTTGACGGTCAGGGGGCGCAAGATGGCTACACCTTC	CSVDGQGAQDGYTF
TRBV11-3	few	NA	TRBJ1-1	TGTGCCAGCAGCTTTAACCTTGGGGGGGACACTGAAGCTTTCTTT	CASSFNLGGDTEAFF
TRBV12-5	NA	NA	TRBJ1-2	TGTGCTAGTGGTTTCTGTTCGTGGGGTTGTGGCTACACCTTC	CASGFCSWGCGYTF
TRBV29-1	NA	NA	TRBJ1-2	TGCAGCTTCACTCGAACAGGGAACTATGGCTACACCTTC	CSFTRTGNYGYTF
TRBV19	NA	NA	TRBJ2-1	TGTGCCAGTAGTAGCGGGGTTTATACGGGTGAGCAGTTCTTC	CASSSGVYTGEQFF
TRBV10-3	NA	NA	TRBJ2-1	TGTGCCATCAAGGCCCTCAGGCACAATGAGCAGTTCTTC	CAIKALRHNEQFF
TRBV10-1	NA	NA	TRBJ2-1	TGCGCCAGCAGTGATGGGGGTGAGCAGTTCTTC	CASSDGGEQFF
TRBV6-8	few	NA	TRBJ1-2	TGTGCCAGCAGTTATCGATTCATGAACAGAGAGCCCTATGGCTACACCTTC	CASSYRFMNREPYGYTF
TRBV19	NA	NA	TRBJ2-4	TGTGCCAGTACGGTATGGGTAGGAGCCAAAAACATTCAGTACTTC	CASTVWVGAKNIQYF
TRBV6-8	many	NA	TRBJ1-1	TGTGCCAGCAGTTACTCGATTTCTAGTACTGAAGCTTTCTTT	CASSYSISSTEAFF
TRBV6-8	few	TRBD2	TRBJ2-1	TGTGCCAGCAGTGATACCGGGACTAGCGACCACAATGAGCAGTTCTTC	CASSDTGTSDHNEQFF
TRBV7-5	few	NA	TRBJ2-5	TGTGCCAGCAGCTTAGATTGGCTAGCGGGGCAAGAGACCCAGTACTTC	CASSLDWLAGQETQYF
TRBV28	NA	TRBD1	TRBJ1-2	TGTGCCAGCAGTCCCAGGGACAGCTACTATGGCTACACCTTC	CASSPRDSYYGYTF
TRBV6-8	few	NA	TRBJ1-3	TGTGCCAGCAGGAACCCTCCCGGAGGCACCATATATTTT	CASRNPPGGTIYF
TRBV4-1	few	TRBD1	TRBJ1-2	TGCGCCAGCAGCCAAGATCTGACAGGGGTTCTCTATGGCTACACCTTC	CASSQDLTGVLYGYTF
TRBV7-6	NA	NA	TRBJ2-7	TGTGCCAGCAGCCAAGGGGGTGCGGGCGTTGGGTCCTACGAGCAGTACTTC	CASSQGGAGVGSYEQYF
TRBV6-8	few	TRBD2	TRBJ2-5	TGTGCCAGCAGTTACTGGCTAGCGGGGGAGTACCAAGAGACCCAGTACTTC	CASSYWLAGEYQETQYF
TRBV19	many	NA	TRBJ2-1	TGTGCCAGTAGTATGACAGTTAATGAGCAGTTCTTC	CASSMTVNEQFF
TRBV10-1	NA	NA	TRBJ2-7	TGCGCCAGCAGTGAGGGCGGACTCTCCGAGCAGTACTTC	CASSEGGLSEQYF
TRBV6-8	few	TRBD1	TRBJ2-1	TGTGCCAGCAGGAAGACAGGGGACAATGAGCAGTTCTTC	CASRKTGDNEQFF
TRBV14	NA	TRBD1	TRBJ2-7	TGTGCCAGCAGCCGTGACAGGGTGGACGAGCAGTACTTC	CASSRDRVDEQYF
TRBV1	NA	NA	TRBJ1-1	TGCGCCAGCAGCCGAGGAGGGGACACTGAAGCTTTCTTT	CASSRGGDTEAFF
TRBV2	few	NA	TRBJ1-4	TGTGCCAGCAGTGAAGTAGGGTCGCCTAATGAAAAACTGTTTTTT	CASSEVGSPNEKLFF
TRBV6-8	few	NA	TRBJ2-2	TGTGCCAGCAGCAAAATCCGACAGTGGAACACCGGGGAGCTGTTTTTT	CASSKIRQWNTGELFF
TRBV11-3	many	TRBD2	TRBJ2-1	TGTGCCAGCAGCTTAGGTAGCGGGTTTGATGAGCAGTTCTTC	CASSLGSGFDEQFF
TRBV11-3	NA	TRBD2	TRBJ2-5	TGTGCCAGCAGCTCCCCACTACGGCACCGGCGGGGACTAGCTTTCGAGACCCAGTACTTC	CASSSPLRHRRGLAFETQYF
TRBV18	once	TRBD1	TRBJ1-6	TGTGCCAGCTCACCAGGGACAGGCCCGATTTATAATTCACCCCTCCACTTT	CASSPGTGPIYNSPLHF
TRBV9	few	NA	TRBJ1-2	TGTGCCAGCAGCGTAGTAGGGAATGGCTACACCTTC	CASSVVGNGYTF
TRBV2	few	NA	TRBJ1-6	TGTGCCACCCAAAAGGAGAATTCACCCCTCCACTTT	CATQKENSPLHF